This passage covers 23 T cell receptor beta chains from one sample sequenced in a study of blood T cell repertoires in COVID-19. Profiled with immunoSEQ multiplex PCR; TCRdb holds only in-frame clones, not every one. Among about 68,000 clones, approximately 80% were seen once, and the ten largest hold around 38%. The sequencing input was peripheral blood. These receptors came from an older man with acute or convalescent COVID-19.

The rearrangement uses TRBV4-3 and TRBJ2-1, with 9 bases matching TRBD1. Trimming at V came to 1 base and at J to 4 bases, leaving 5 bases not matched to a gene. CDR1 is LGHNA and CDR2 is YSLEER in the germline V gene. The CDR3 is 16 amino acids. CDR3 nucleotides: TGCGCCAGCAGCCAAGGGGCGACAGGGGGATACAATGAGCAGTTCTTC. It translates to CASSQGATGGYNEQFF.

This chain joins TRBV24-1 and TRBJ1-5; the D is unclear. V lost 4 bases to trimming and J lost 7 bases, with 10 bases between them. Germline loops: CDR1 KGHDR, CDR2 SFDVKD. The CDR3 loop spans 13 amino acids. The CDR3 sequence is CATSDSREQPQHF. The CDR3 bases are TGTGCCACCAGTGACTCAAGAGAACAGCCCCAGCATTTT.

The chain couples TRBV5-1 to TRBJ1-5; the match to TRBD1 covers 8 bases. Germline assignment: CDR1 SGHRS and CDR2 YFSETQ. The CDR3 is made up of 15 amino acids. Trimming at V came to 0 bases and at J to 3 bases, leaving 2 bases not matched to a gene. In DNA, the CDR3 is TGCGCCAGCAGCTTGGGACAGGGGTACAATCAGCCCCAGCATTTT. Protein product: CASSLGQGYNQPQHF.

The chain links TRBV3-1 (or the pseudogene TRBV3-2) to TRBJ1-2, with a possible D match to TRBD1 (5 bases). The CDR3 spans 18 residues. CDR1 LGHDT and CDR2 YNNKEL come from the germline V gene (reference sequence). Between the trimmed V and J ends, which lost 0 bases and 0 bases, there was a span of 17 bases. This CDR3 reads CASSQDREQELTNYGYTF. In DNA, the CDR3 is TGTGCCAGCAGCCAAGATCGTGAACAGGAACTTACTAACTATGGCTACACCTTC.

The chain recombines TRBV7-8 with TRBJ1-1; D call uncertain. Trimming cost V 5 bases and J 0 bases, with 13 bases left between them. Germline CDR1 is SGHVS and CDR2 is FQNEAQ. This CDR3 has 15 amino acids. Written as DNA, the CDR3 is TGTGCCAGCAGCCCCATTCTCCAGATGAACACTGAAGCTTTCTTT. Translated, it gives CASSPILQMNTEAFF.

The chain joins TRBV27 to TRBJ2-7; D remains unclear. This CDR3 has 13 amino acids. Trimming took 3 bases from V and 3 from J, leaving 9 bases between them. Germline CDR1 reads MNHEY; CDR2 reads SMNVEV (reference sequence). This chain's CDR3 is CASSLSRGYEQYF. Written as DNA, the CDR3 is TGTGCCAGCAGTTTGTCCCGAGGCTACGAGCAGTACTTC.

CDR3: CASSATGGGYTF. The CDR3 DNA reads as TGTGCCAGCAGTGCAACAGGGGGTGGCTACACCTTC. The chain employs TRBV28 and TRBJ1-2, with TRBD1 matching 8 bases. CDR1 is MDHEN and CDR2 is SYDVKM in the germline V gene. The V gene end was trimmed by 5 bases and the J gene end by 7 bases; junction bases not matched to a gene: 3. The CDR3 is made up of 12 amino acids.

The genes are TRBV5-8 and TRBJ1-4, with a tentative D call TRBD1 (6 bases). This CDR3 has 16 amino acids. Germline values: CDR1 SGHTS, CDR2 YDEGEE. The V and J ends lost 4 bases and 0 bases respectively, with 13 bases between them. The CDR3 protein is CASSRGAASTNEKLFF. The CDR3 DNA is TGTGCCAGCAGCCGGGGGGCAGCTTCAACTAATGAAAAACTGTTTTTT.

This clone was detected ten times or more. The CDR3 bases are TGTGCCAGCAGCCATTTCAGCGGGAGCGGGTTTTACGAGCAGTACTTC. This encodes CASSHFSGSGFYEQYF. The chain employs TRBV7-9 and TRBJ2-7, with 8 bases lining up with TRBD2. J lost 4 bases, V lost 5 bases, and 13 bases had no gene match. Germline V CDR1 and CDR2: SEHNR, FQNEAQ (reference sequence). The CDR3 runs to 16 residues.

The genes are TRBV30 and TRBJ1-5; tentatively, D is TRBD1 (5 bases). V was clipped by 3 bases and J by 3 bases, with 12 bases between them. Germline assignment: CDR1 GTSNPN and CDR2 SVGIG (reference sequence). The CDR3 loop spans 14 amino acids. The CDR3 loop reads CAWSTGGINQPQHF. DNA of the CDR3: TGTGCCTGGAGCACGGGGGGTATCAATCAGCCCCAGCATTTT.

This clone was found a few times. The chain combines TRBV25-1 with TRBJ1-5; 8 positions agree with TRBD1. The germline gives CDR1 MGHDK, CDR2 SYGVNS. The CDR3 sequence is 13 residues long. With 7 bases clipped from V and 2 bases from J, the junction kept 1 base outside the gene matches. The DNA for the CDR3 is TGTGCCAGCACAGGGGGCGGCAATCAGCCCCAGCATTTT. Translation gives CASTGGGNQPQHF.

In nucleotides, the CDR3 is TGTGCCAGCAGTTCGGGACAGGGTTTCTGGCCCAAACCCCGGAAAAGCACAGATACGCAGTATTTT. Protein sequence: CASSSGQGFWPKPRKSTDTQYF. The J gene is TRBJ2-3, the V gene TRBV28; 9 bases are shared with TRBD1. With 4 bases clipped from V and 0 bases from J, the junction kept 23 bases outside the gene matches. CDR1 and CDR2 (germline): MDHEN, SYDVKM. CDR3 length: 22 amino acids.

The chain uses TRBV2 and TRBJ1-3, with D perhaps matching TRBD1 (5 bases). V lost 4 bases and J lost 0, with 10 bases in between. The germline CDR1 and CDR2 sequences are SNHLY and FYNNEI. This CDR3 region has 15 residues. The CDR3 reads CASSAQASSGNTIYF. Here the CDR3 DNA reads TGTGCCAGCAGTGCACAGGCGAGCTCTGGAAACACCATATATTTT.

This chain uses TRBV4-3 with TRBJ1-3; D remains ambiguous. The CDR3 is 13 amino acids. Trimming pared 2 bases from V and 4 bases from J, leaving 6 bases between. Germline loops: CDR1 LGHNA, CDR2 YSLEER. The CDR3 DNA reads TGCGCCAGCAGCCAATCGACAGGAAACACCATATATTTT. Translating gives CASSQSTGNTIYF.

The chain uses TRBV7-2 and TRBJ1-3; TRBD1 agrees at 12 bases. The CDR3 is made up of 16 amino acids. The ends lost 5 bases at V and 4 bases at J; junction bases unmatched: 6. Germline V gene lookup returns CDR1 SGHTA and CDR2 FQGNSA. In nucleotides, the CDR3 is TGTGCCAGCAGCCCGGGACAGGGGGCGCGGGGAAACACCATATATTTT. Its protein is CASSPGQGARGNTIYF.

This clone is a singleton in its sample. This chain joins TRBV19 and TRBJ2-1; 10 positions match TRBD2. Germline V gene sequence: CDR1 LNHDA, CDR2 SQIVND (reference sequence). The CDR3 sequence is 16 residues long. After removal of 3 bases from V and 4 bases from J, the junction contained 6 bases not matched to a gene. The CDR3 DNA reads TGTGCCAGTAGTATGGTGTCTAGCGGGAGTTACAATGAGCAGTTCTTC. It translates to CASSMVSSGSYNEQFF.

This chain connects TRBV2 to TRBJ1-6; the match to TRBD1 covers 7 bases. The CDR3 loop spans 14 amino acids. J was trimmed by 5 bases and V by 8 bases; bases with no gene match: 6. CDR1 SNHLY and CDR2 FYNNEI come from the germline V gene. In DNA, the CDR3 is TGTGCCAGCCTGTGGGGACAGCATAATTCACCCCTCCACTTT. Protein product: CASLWGQHNSPLHF. Combining the CDR3 with reference TRBV2 and TRBJ1-6 gives the whole variable domain EPEVTQTPSHQVTQMGQEVILRCVPISNHLYFYWYRQILGQKVEFLVSFYNNEISEKSEIFDDQFSVERPDGSNFTLKIRSTKLEDSAMYFCASLWGQHNSPLHFGNGTRLTVT.

The CDR3 DNA reads as TGTGCCAGCAGCCTCACAGGCTCGAACACTGAAGCTTTCTTT. As protein: CASSLTGSNTEAFF. V usage is TRBV7-2 and J usage is TRBJ1-1; weak D call: TRBD1 (5 bases). The V end lost 5 bases, the J end lost 1 base, and 11 bases lay between the germline ends. The germline V gene has CDR1 SGHTA and CDR2 FQGNSA. This CDR3 is built from 14 residues.

The chain joins TRBV10-3 to TRBJ1-4, with 9 bases aligning to TRBD1. Germline V lookup: CDR1 ENHRY, CDR2 SYGVKD. With V trimmed by 6 bases and J by 6 bases, 2 bases remained unmatched. The length of the CDR3 is 13 residues. The CDR3 is CAISRDRDEKLFF. The CDR3, as DNA: TGTGCCATCAGCCGGGACAGGGATGAAAAACTGTTTTTT.

The rearrangement links TRBV4-3 to TRBJ2-1; TRBD2 aligns across 7 bases. Germline CDR1 and CDR2: LGHNA and YSLEER. V lost 4 bases and J lost 1; bases outside the gene matches: 4. The CDR3 consists of 15 residues. CDR3 nucleotide sequence: TGCGCCAGCAGCCGCGTTAGCGGGTCCTACAATGAGCAGTTCTTC. It encodes CASSRVSGSYNEQFF.

The V call is TRBV28, the J call TRBJ2-2; 9 nucleotides match TRBD1. The CDR3 runs to 15 residues. CDR1 and CDR2 from the germline V gene are MDHEN and SYDVKM. With 6 bases clipped from V and 5 bases from J, the junction kept 7 bases outside the gene matches. This chain's CDR3 is CASRRRDRATGELFF. Here the CDR3 DNA reads TGTGCCAGCAGACGCCGGGACAGGGCAACCGGGGAGCTGTTTTTT.

The chain combines TRBV3-1 (or the pseudogene TRBV3-2) with TRBJ2-7, with 7 bases lining up with TRBD1. The CDR3 has 15 amino acids. Germline V gene lookup returns CDR1 LGHDT and CDR2 YNNKEL (reference sequence). V lost 3 bases, J lost 5 bases, and 10 bases stayed unmatched. The CDR3 spells CASSHLTGLQDEQYF. In nucleotides, the CDR3 is TGTGCCAGCAGCCACCTGACAGGGCTGCAGGACGAGCAGTACTTC.

CDR3 in amino acids: CATSGGGAGVYGYTF. CDR3 DNA: TGTGCCACCAGTGGTGGGGGCGCGGGGGTCTATGGCTACACCTTC. This chain links TRBV24-1 with TRBJ1-2; D is perhaps TRBD1 (6 bases). Germline loops: CDR1 KGHDR, CDR2 SFDVKD. V was clipped by 5 bases and J by 4 bases, with 16 bases between them. The CDR3 is 15 amino acids.